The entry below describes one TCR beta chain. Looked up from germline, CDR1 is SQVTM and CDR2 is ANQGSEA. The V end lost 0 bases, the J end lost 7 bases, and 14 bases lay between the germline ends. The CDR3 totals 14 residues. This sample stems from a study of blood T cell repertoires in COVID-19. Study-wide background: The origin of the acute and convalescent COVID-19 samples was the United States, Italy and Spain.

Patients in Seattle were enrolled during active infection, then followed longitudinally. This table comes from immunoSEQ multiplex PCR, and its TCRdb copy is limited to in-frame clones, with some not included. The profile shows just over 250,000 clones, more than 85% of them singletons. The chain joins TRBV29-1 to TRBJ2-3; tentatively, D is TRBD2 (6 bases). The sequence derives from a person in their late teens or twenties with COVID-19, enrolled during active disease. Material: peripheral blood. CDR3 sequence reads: CSVEDEHGGYTQYF. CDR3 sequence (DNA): TGCAGCGTTGAAGATGAGCACGGGGGTTATACGCAGTATTTT.